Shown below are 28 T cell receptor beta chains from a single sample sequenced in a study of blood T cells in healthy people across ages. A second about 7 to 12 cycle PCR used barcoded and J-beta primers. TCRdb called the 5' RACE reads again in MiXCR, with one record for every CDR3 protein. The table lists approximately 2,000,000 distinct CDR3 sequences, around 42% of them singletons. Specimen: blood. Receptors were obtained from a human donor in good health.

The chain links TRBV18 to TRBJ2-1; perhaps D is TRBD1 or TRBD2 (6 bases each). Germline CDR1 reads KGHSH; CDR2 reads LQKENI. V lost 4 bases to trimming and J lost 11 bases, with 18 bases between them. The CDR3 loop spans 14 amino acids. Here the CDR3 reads CASSLGPLGGKQFF. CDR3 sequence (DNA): TGTGCCAGCTCACTGGGCCCTTTGGGGGGCAAGCAGTTCTTC.

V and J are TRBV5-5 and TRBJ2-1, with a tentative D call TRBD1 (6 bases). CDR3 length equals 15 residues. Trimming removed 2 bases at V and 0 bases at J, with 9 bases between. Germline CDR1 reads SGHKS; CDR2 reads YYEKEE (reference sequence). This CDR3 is CASSFRGDSYNEQFF. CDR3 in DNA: TGTGCCAGCAGCTTCAGGGGCGACTCCTACAATGAGCAGTTCTTC.

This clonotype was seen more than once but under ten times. This CDR3 reads CSVGEQNTEAFF. In nucleotides, the CDR3 is TGCAGCGTTGGGGAACAGAACACTGAAGCTTTCTTT. This chain connects TRBV29-1 to TRBJ1-1, with D hard to call. V lost 4 bases to trimming and J lost 1 base, with 7 bases between them. Looked up from germline, CDR1 is SQVTM and CDR2 is ANQGSEA. CDR3 size: 12 residues.

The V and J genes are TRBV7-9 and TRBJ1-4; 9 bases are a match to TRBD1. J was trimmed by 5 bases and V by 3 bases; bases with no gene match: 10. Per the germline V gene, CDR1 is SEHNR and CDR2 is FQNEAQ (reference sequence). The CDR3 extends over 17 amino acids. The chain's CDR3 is CASSLGQGAPRNEKLFF. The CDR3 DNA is TGTGCCAGCAGCTTGGGACAGGGAGCGCCAAGAAATGAAAAACTGTTTTTT.

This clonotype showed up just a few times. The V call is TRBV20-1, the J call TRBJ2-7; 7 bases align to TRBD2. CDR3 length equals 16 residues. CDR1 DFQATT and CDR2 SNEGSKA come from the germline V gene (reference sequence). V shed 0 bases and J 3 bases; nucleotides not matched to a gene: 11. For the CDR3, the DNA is TGCAGTGCTAGAGATGGAAGGGAGGGCTTCCTCTACGAGCAGTACTTC. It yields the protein CSARDGREGFLYEQYF.

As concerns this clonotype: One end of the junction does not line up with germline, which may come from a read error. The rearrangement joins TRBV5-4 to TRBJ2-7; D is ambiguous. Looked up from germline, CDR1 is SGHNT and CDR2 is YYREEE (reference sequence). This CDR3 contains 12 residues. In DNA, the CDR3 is TGTGCCAGCAACTTGGGTGGGTACGAGCAGTACTTC. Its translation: CASNLGGYEQYF. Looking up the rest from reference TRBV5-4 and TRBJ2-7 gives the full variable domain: ETGVTQSPTHLIKTRGQQVTLRCSSQSGHNTVSWYQQALGQGPQFIFQYYREEENGRGNFPPRFSGLQFPNYSSELNVNALELDDSALYLCASNLGGYEQYFGPGTRLTVT.

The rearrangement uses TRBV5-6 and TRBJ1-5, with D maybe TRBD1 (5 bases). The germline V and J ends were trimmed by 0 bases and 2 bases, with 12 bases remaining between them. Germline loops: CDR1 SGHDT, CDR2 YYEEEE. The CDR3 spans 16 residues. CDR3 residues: CASSLAGGTRNQPQHF. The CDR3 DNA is TGTGCCAGCAGCTTGGCGGGGGGGACTCGCAATCAGCCCCAGCATTTT. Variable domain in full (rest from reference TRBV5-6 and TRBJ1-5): DAGVTQSPTHLIKTRGQQVTLRCSPKSGHDTVSWYQQALGQGPQFIFQYYEEEERQRGNFPDRFSGHQFPNYSSELNVNALLLGDSALYLCASSLAGGTRNQPQHFGDGTRLSIL.

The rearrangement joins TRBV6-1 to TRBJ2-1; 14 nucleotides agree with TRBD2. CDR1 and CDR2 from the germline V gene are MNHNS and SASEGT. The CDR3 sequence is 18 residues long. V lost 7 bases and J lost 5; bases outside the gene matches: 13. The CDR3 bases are TGTGCCAGCACGCCCCTCAAATGGACTAGCGGGGGGAACAATGAGCAGTTCTTC. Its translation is CASTPLKWTSGGNNEQFF.

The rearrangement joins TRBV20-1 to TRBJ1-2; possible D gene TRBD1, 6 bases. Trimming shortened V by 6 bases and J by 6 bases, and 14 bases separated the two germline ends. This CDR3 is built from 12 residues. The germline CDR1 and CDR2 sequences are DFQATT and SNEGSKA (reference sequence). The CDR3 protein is CSAQGGGNGYTF. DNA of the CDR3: TGCAGTGCCCAAGGCGGGGGCAATGGCTACACCTTC.

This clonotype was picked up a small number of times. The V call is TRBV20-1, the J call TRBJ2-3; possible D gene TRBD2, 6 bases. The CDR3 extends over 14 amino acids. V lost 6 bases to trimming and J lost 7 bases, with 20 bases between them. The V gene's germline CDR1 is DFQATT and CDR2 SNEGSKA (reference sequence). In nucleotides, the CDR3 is TGCAGTGCCGAGGTGGGGGGATCCCCGAATACGCAGTATTTT. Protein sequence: CSAEVGGSPNTQYF.

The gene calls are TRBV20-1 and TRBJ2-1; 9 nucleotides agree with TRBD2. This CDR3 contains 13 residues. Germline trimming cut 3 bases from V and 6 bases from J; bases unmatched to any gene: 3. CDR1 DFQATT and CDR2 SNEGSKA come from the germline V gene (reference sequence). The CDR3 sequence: CSARRGGRNEQFF. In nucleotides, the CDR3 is TGCAGTGCTAGGCGGGGGGGCCGCAATGAGCAGTTCTTC.

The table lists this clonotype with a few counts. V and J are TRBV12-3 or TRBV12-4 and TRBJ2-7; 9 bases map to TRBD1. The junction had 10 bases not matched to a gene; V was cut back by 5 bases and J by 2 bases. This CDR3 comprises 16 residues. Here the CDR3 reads CASSDTGTGPPYEQYF. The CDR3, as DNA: TGTGCCAGCAGTGATACCGGGACAGGGCCACCCTACGAGCAGTACTTC.

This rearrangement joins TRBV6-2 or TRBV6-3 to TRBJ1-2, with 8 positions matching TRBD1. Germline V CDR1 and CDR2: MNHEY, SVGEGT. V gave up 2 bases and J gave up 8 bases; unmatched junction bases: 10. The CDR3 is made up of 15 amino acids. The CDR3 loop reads CASSYAAGGGEGYTF. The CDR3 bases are TGTGCCAGCAGTTACGCCGCAGGGGGCGGCGAAGGCTACACCTTC.

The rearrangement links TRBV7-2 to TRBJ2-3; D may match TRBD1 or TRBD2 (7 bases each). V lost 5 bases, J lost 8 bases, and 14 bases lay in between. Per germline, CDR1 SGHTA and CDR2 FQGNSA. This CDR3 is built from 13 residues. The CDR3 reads CASSPGGGSTQYF. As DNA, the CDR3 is TGTGCCAGCAGCCCAGGGGGGGGCAGTACGCAGTATTTT. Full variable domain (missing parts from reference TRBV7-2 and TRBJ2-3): GAGVSQSPSNKVTEKGKDVELRCDPISGHTALYWYRQSLGQGLEFLIYFQGNSAPDKSGLPSDRFSAERTGGSVSTLTIQRTQQEDSAVYLCASSPGGGSTQYFGPGTRLTVL.

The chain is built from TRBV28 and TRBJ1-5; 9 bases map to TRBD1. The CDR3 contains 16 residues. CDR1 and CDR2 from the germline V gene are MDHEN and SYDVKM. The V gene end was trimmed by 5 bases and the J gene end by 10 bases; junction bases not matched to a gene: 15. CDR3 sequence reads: CASSLGGTGMLQPQHF. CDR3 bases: TGTGCCAGCAGTCTTGGGGGGACAGGGATGCTTCAACCCCAGCATTTT.

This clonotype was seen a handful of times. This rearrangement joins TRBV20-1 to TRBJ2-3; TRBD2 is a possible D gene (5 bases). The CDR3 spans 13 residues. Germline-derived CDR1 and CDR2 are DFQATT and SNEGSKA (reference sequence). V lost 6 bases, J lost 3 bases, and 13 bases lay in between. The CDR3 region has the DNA TGCAGTGCGGGAGCGGAGGTGACAGATACGCAGTATTTT. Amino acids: CSAGAEVTDTQYF.

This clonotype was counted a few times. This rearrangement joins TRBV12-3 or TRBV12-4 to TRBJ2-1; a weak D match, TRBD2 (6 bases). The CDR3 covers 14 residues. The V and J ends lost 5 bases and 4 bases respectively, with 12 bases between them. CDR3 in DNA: TGTGCCAGCAGTACGGAGGGACTTTACAATGAGCAGTTCTTC. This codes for CASSTEGLYNEQFF.

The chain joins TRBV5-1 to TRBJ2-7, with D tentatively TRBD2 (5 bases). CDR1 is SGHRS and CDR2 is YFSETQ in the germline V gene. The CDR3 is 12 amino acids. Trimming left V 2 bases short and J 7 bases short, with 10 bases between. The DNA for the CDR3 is TGCGCCAGCAGCTTCGACGGGGAGGAGCAGTACTTC. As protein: CASSFDGEEQYF.

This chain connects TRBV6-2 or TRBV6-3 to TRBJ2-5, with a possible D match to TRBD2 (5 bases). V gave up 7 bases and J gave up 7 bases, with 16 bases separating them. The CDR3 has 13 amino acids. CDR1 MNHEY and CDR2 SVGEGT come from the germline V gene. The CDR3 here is CASTLEGFGTQYF. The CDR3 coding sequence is TGTGCCAGCACGCTAGAGGGCTTCGGGACCCAGTACTTC.

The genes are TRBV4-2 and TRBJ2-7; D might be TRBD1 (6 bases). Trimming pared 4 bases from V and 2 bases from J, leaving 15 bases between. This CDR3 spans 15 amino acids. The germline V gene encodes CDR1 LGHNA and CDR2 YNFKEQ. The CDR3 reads CASSPPGQPPYEQYF. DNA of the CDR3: TGTGCCAGCAGCCCGCCGGGACAACCGCCCTACGAGCAGTACTTC.

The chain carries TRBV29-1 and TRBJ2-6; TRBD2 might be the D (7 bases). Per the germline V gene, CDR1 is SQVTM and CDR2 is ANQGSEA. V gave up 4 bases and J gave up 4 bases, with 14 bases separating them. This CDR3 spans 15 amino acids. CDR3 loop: CSVGRGASGANVLTF. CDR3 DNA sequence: TGCAGCGTTGGCCGGGGGGCAAGCGGGGCCAACGTCCTGACTTTC.

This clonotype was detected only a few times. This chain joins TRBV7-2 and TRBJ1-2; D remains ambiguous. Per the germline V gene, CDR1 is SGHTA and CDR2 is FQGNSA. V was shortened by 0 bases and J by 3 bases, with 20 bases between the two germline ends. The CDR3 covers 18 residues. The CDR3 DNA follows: TGTGCCAGCAGCTTAGCGGGCGGAGGGAGGACCACCCACTATGGCTACACCTTC. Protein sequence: CASSLAGGGRTTHYGYTF.

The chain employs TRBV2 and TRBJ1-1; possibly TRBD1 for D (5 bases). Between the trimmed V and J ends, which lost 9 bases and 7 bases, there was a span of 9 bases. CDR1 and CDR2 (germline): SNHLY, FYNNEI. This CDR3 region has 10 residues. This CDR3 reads CASRQIEAFF. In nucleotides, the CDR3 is TGTGCCAGTAGACAGATTGAAGCTTTCTTT.

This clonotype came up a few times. CDR3 residues: CASSAPSSSHTEAFF. Here the CDR3 DNA reads TGTGCCAGCAGCGCACCCAGTTCCTCCCACACTGAAGCTTTCTTT. The V gene is TRBV5-6, the J gene TRBJ1-1; D uncertain. The CDR3 runs 15 residues. Germline V gene sequence: CDR1 SGHDT, CDR2 YYEEEE. Trimming took 4 bases from V and 3 from J, leaving 16 bases between them.

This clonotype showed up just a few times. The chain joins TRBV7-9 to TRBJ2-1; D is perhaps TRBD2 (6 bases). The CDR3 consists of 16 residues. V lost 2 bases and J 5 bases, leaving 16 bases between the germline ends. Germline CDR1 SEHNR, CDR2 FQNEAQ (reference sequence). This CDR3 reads CASSLSIGGRNNEQFF. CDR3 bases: TGTGCCAGCAGCTTAAGTATCGGGGGAAGGAACAATGAGCAGTTCTTC.

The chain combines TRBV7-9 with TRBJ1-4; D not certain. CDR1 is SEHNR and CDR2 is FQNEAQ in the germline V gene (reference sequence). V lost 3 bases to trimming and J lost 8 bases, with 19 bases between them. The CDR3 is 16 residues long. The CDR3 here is CASSFRDGEGKEKLFF. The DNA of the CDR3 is TGTGCCAGCAGCTTTAGAGACGGGGAAGGAAAGGAAAAACTGTTTTTT. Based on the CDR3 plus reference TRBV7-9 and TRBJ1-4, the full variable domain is DTGVSQNPRHKITKRGQNVTFRCDPISEHNRLYWYRQTLGQGPEFLTYFQNEAQLEKSRLLSDRFSAERPKGSFSTLEIQRTEQGDSAMYLCASSFRDGEGKEKLFFGSGTQLSVL.

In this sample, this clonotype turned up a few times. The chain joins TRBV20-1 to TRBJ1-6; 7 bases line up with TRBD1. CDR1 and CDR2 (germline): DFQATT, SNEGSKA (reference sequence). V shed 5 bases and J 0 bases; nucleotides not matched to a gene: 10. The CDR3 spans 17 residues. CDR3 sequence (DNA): TGCAGTGCTCACACCGGGACAGATAGCTCCTATAATTCACCCCTCCACTTT. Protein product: CSAHTGTDSSYNSPLHF.

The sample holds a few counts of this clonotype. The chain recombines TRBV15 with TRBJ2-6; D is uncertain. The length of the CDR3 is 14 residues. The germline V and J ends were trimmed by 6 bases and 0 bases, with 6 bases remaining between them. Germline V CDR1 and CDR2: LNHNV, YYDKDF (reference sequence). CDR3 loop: CATRRSSGANVLTF. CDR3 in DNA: TGTGCCACCAGAAGGAGCTCTGGGGCCAACGTCCTGACTTTC.